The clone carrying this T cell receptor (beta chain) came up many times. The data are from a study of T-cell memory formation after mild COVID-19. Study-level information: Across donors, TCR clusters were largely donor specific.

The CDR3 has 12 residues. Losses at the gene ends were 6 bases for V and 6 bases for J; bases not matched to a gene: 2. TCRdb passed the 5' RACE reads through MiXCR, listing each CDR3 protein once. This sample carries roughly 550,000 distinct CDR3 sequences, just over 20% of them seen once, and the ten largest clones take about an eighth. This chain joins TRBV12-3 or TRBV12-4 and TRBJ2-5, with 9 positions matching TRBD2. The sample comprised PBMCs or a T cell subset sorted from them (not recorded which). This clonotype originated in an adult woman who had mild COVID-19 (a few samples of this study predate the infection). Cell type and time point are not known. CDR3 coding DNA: TGTGCCAGCAGCGGACTAGCGAAGACCCAGTACTTC. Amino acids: CASSGLAKTQYF.